This T cell receptor beta chain was obtained from a study of CD8 T cells in ankylosing spondylitis. Study conclusions and caveats: Seemingly distinctive of ankylosing spondylitis blood was a TCR beta motif formed by eight highly homologous variants.

This clonotype turned up a few times. Its cognate antigen is unknown. A single record per CDR3 protein comes from TCRdb applying MiXCR to the 5' RACE reads. Of about 510,000 distinct CDR3 sequences in the sample, 5.3% were seen once. The CDR3 is 15 amino acids. Unmatched junction bases numbered 8, after V lost 3 bases and J lost 7 bases. The chain employs TRBV7-1 and TRBJ2-1, with TRBD1 matching 8 bases. TRBV7-1 is placed among ORFs of uncertain function. This TCR was recovered from a male donor with ankylosing spondylitis. Specimen: blood, either unsorted or a sorted T cell fraction (not recorded which). The CDR3 nucleotides are TGTGCCAGCAGCTCCCGACAGGGGCGCGAGAATGAGCAGTTCTTC. Protein product: CASSSRQGRENEQFF.